This T cell receptor (beta chain) was captured by sequencing in a study of T cell repertoires in cytomegalovirus infection (dated by TCRdb to the late 2010s). The study in broad terms: Donor HLA type was relevant to the analysis, because carriage of CMV infection together with the matching HLA type was indicated by public TCR beta signatures. Results and caveats for the whole study, not just this receptor: In the ex vivo response, HLA-C-restricted CMV-specific TCR beta clonotypes were dominant, and in two of eight donors the single most frequent clonotype came from this HLA-C-restricted group. Carriers of CMV infection plus the relevant HLA type were discriminated by the cumulative frequency of public TCR beta family members in the study cohort and in an independent 352-donor cohort.

This clonotype was observed many times. The target of this receptor is not known. Base qualities are missing; no much larger clone stands one base away. TCRdb names Illumina HiSeq 1500 as the instrument used. The raw public reads went through TCRdb reprocessing: fastp at Q25, MiXCR clone calling, in-frame beta chains kept. Rows matching on CDR3 protein sequence are summarized as one entry with the most common DNA and genes. The sample records approximately 170,000 distinct CDR3 sequences, roughly an eighth of which are singletons. 25% to 30% of the sample lies in the top ten. From the cysteine through the phenylalanine, the CDR3 covers 15 amino acids. Of all the DNA, just the CDR3 is kept, 45 bases in frame from base 1. Sequences SGHTA (CDR1) and FQGNSA (CDR2) are obtained from the germline V gene. Compared with germline, V lacks 2 bases and J lacks 1 base; bases without a gene match: 4.

This TCR was recovered from a human donor in good health (CMV status not recorded). Some clones in this sample may be carry-over from other donors' samples. The receptor chain draws on TRBV7-2 and TRBJ2-7, with 8 bases in between that match TRBD1. Input material: PBMCs. CDR3 sequence: CASSLSWTGSYEQYF. The DNA reads TGTGCCAGCAGCTTATCTTGGACAGGGTCCTACGAGCAGTACTTC. Beyond the CDR3, the reference TRBV7-2 and TRBJ2-7 genes provide the residues; the full variable domain reads: GAGVSQSPSNKVTEKGKDVELRCDPISGHTALYWYRQSLGQGLEFLIYFQGNSAPDKSGLPSDRFSAERTGGSVSTLTIQRTQQEDSAVYLCASSLSWTGSYEQYFGPGTRLTVT.